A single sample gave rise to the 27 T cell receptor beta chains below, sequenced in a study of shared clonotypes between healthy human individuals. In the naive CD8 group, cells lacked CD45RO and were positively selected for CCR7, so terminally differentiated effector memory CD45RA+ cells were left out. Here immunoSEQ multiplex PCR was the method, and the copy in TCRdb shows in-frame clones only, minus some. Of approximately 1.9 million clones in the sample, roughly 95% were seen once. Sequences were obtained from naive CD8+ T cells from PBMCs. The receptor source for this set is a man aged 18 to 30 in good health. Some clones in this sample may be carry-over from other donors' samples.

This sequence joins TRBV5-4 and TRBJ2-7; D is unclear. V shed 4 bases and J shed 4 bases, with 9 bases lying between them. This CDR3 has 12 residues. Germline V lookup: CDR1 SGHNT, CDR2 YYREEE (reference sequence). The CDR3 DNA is TGTGCCAGCAGCACCGGCAAGTACGAGCAGTACTTC. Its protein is CASSTGKYEQYF.

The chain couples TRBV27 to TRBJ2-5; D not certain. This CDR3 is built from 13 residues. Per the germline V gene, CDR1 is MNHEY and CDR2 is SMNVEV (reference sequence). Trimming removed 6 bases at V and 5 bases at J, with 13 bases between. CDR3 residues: CASSFGSRETQYF. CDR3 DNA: TGTGCCAGCAGCTTCGGCTCCCGGGAGACCCAGTACTTC.

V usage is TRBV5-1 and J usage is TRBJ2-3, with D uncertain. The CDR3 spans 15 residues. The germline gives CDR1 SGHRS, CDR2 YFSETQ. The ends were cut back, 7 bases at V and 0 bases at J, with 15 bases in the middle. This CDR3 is CASAWGSSSTDTQYF. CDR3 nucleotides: TGCGCCAGCGCGTGGGGAAGCAGCAGCACAGATACGCAGTATTTT. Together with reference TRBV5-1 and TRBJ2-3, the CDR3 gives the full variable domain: KAGVTQTPRYLIKTRGQQVTLSCSPISGHRSVSWYQQTPGQGLQFLFEYFSETQRNKGNFPGRFSGRQFSNSRSEMNVSTLELGDSALYLCASAWGSSSTDTQYFGPGTRLTVL.

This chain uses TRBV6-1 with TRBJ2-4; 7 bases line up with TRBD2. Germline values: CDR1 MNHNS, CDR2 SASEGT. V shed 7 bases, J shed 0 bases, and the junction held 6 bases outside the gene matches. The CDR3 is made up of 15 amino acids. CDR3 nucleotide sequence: TGTGCCAGCATTTGGGGGGAGGGAGCCAAAAACATTCAGTACTTC. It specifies CASIWGEGAKNIQYF.

The DNA for the CDR3 is TGTGCCAGCAGCCAATCAGGGGGGGTCTCTTCCTACGAGCAGTACTTC. Encoded protein: CASSQSGGVSSYEQYF. This chain links TRBV27 with TRBJ2-7; either TRBD1 or TRBD2 may fit D (7 bases each). CDR1 and CDR2 (germline): MNHEY, SMNVEV (reference sequence). The length of the CDR3 is 16 residues. V lost 6 bases, J lost 1 base, and 19 bases lay in between.

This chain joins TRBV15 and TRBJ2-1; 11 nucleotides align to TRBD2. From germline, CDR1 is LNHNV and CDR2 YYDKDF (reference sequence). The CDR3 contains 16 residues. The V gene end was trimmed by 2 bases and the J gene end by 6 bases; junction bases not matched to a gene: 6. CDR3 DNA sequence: TGTGCCACCAGCAGATCAGGACTAGCGGGCGGCAATGAGCAGTTCTTC. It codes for CATSRSGLAGGNEQFF. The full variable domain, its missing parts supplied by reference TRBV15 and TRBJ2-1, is DAMVIQNPRYQVTQFGKPVTLSCSQTLNHNVMYWYQQKSSQAPKLLFHYYDKDFNNEADTPDNFQSRRPNTSFCFLDIRSPGLGDTAMYLCATSRSGLAGGNEQFFGPGTRLTVL.

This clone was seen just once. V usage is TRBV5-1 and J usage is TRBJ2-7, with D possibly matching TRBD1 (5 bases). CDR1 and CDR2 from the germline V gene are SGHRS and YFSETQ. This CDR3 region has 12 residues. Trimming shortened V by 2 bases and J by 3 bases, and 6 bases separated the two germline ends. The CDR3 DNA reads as TGCGCCAGCAGCTTCCAGGGCTACGAGCAGTACTTC. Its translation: CASSFQGYEQYF.

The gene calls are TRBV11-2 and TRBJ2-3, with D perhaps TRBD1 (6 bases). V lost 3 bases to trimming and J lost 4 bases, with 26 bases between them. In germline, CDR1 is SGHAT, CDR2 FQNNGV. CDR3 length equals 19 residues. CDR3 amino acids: CASSFPLARGQFTPDTQYF. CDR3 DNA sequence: TGTGCCAGCAGCTTTCCATTAGCCAGGGGACAATTTACGCCAGATACGCAGTATTTT.

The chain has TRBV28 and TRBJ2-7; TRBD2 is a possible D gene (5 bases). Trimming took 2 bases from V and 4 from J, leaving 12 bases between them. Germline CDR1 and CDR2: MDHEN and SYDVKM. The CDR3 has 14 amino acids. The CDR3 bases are TGTGCCAGCAGTTTACCCCTAGCCAAATACGAGCAGTACTTC. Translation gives CASSLPLAKYEQYF.

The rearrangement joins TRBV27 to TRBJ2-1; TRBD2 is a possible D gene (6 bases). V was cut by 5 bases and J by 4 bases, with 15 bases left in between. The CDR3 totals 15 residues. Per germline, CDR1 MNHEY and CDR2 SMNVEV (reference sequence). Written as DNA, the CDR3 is TGTGCCAGCAGTCCCGGGGGTGTGCCTTACAATGAGCAGTTCTTC. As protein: CASSPGGVPYNEQFF.

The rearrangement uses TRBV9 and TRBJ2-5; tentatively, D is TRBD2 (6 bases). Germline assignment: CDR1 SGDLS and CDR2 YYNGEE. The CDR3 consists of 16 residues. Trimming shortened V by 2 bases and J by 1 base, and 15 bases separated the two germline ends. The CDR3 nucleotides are TGTGCCAGCAGCGTCTCGGGGCTAGCGCGCCAAGAGACCCAGTACTTC. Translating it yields CASSVSGLARQETQYF.

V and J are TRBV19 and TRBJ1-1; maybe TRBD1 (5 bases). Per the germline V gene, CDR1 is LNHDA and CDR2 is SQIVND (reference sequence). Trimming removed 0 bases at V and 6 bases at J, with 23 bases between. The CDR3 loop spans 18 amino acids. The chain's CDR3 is CASSIDSYYQGPVAEAFF. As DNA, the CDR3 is TGTGCCAGTAGTATAGACTCCTATTATCAGGGCCCCGTCGCTGAAGCTTTCTTT.

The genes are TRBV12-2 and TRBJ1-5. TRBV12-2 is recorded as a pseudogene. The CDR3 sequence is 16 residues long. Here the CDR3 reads CASRLVGLFGNQPQHF. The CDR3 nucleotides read TGTGCAAGTCGCTTAGTAGGCTTGTTTGGCAATCAGCCCCAGCATTTT.

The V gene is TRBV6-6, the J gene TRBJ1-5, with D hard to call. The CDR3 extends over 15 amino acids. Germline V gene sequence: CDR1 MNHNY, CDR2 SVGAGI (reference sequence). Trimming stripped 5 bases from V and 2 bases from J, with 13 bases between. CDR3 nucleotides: TGTGCCAGCAGTCGCGGGGAGGTAGGCAATCAGCCCCAGCATTTT. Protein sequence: CASSRGEVGNQPQHF.

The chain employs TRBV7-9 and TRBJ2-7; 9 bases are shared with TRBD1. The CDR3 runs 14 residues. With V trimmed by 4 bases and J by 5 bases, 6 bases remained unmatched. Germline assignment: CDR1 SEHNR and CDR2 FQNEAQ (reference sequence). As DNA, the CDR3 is TGTGCCAGCAGCTCAGGACAGGGGAACGACGAGCAGTACTTC. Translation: CASSSGQGNDEQYF.

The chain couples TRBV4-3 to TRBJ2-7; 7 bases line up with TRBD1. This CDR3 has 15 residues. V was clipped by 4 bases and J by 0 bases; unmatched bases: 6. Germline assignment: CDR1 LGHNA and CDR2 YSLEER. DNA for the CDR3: TGCGCCAGCAGCCCGGGCAGGGGGTACTCCTACGAGCAGTACTTC. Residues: CASSPGRGYSYEQYF.

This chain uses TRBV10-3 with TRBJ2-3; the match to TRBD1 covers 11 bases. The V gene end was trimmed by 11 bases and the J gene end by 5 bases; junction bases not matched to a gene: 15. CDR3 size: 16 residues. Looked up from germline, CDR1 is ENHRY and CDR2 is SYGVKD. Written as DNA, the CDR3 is TGTGCCCTAGGAGTGGGGGACAGGGGGTTTATAGATACGCAGTATTTT. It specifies CALGVGDRGFIDTQYF.

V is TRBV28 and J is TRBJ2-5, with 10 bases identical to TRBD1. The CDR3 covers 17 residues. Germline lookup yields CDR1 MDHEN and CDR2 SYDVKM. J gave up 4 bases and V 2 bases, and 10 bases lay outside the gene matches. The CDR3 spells CASSLGRDRGYRETQYF. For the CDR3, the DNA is TGTGCCAGCAGTTTAGGAAGGGACAGGGGTTATCGAGAGACCCAGTACTTC.

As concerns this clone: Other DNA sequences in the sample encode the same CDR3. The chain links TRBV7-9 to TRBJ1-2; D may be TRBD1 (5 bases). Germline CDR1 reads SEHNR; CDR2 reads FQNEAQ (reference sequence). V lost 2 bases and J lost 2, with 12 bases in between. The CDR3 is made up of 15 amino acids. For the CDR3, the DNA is TGTGCCAGCAGCTTATTCAGGGAAGGAAACTATGGCTACACCTTC. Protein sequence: CASSLFREGNYGYTF.

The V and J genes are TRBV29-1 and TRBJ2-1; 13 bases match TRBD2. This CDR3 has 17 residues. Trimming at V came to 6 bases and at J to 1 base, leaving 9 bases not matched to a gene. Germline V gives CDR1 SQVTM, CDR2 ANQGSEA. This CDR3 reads CSVAGTSGALSYNEQFF. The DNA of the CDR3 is TGCAGCGTGGCCGGGACTAGCGGGGCACTATCCTACAATGAGCAGTTCTTC.

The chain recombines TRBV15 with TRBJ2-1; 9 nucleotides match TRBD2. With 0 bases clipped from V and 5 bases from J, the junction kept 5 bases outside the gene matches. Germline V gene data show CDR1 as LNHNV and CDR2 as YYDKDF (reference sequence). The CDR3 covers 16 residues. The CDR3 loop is CATSRDWASGDNEQFF. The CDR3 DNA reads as TGTGCCACCAGCAGAGATTGGGCTAGCGGGGACAATGAGCAGTTCTTC.

The CDR3 protein is CASSSGPGLAGSFHEQYF. DNA of the CDR3: TGTGCCAGCAGCTCTGGACCGGGACTAGCGGGAAGCTTCCACGAGCAGTACTTC. The chain is built from TRBV13 and TRBJ2-7, with 13 bases aligning to TRBD2. Germline V gives CDR1 PRHDT, CDR2 FYEKMQ (reference sequence). The CDR3 has 18 amino acids. V was pared by 4 bases and J by 5 bases, with 14 bases of the junction left unmatched.

The chain's CDR3 is CASSYTWLDQPQHF. The CDR3 nucleotides are TGTGCCAGCAGTTATACATGGTTGGATCAGCCCCAGCATTTT. The chain uses TRBV6-5 and TRBJ1-5; no clear D gene. The CDR3 extends over 14 amino acids. V lost 3 bases, J lost 5 bases, and 11 bases lay in between. Germline V gives CDR1 MNHEY, CDR2 SVGAGI.

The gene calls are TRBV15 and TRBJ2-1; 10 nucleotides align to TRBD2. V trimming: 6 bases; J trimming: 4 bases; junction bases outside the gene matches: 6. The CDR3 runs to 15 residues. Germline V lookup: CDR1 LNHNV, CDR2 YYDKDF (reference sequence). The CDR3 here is CATSLGLAAYNEQFF. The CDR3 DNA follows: TGTGCCACCAGTCTAGGACTAGCGGCATACAATGAGCAGTTCTTC.

In DNA form, the CDR3 reads TGTGCCAGCATTATTCACAGGGGGCGAGAGACCCAGTACTTC. The encoded protein is CASIIHRGRETQYF. The rearrangement joins TRBV27 to TRBJ2-5; TRBD1 agrees at 9 bases. The CDR3 runs to 14 residues. Germline lookup yields CDR1 MNHEY and CDR2 SMNVEV (reference sequence). Trimming at V came to 7 bases and at J to 4 bases, leaving 7 bases not matched to a gene.

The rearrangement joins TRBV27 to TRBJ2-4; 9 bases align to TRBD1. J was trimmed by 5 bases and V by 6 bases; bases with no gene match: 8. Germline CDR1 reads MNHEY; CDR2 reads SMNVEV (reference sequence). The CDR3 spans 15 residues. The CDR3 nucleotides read TGTGCCAGCAGCACAGGGGGCTATTGGCAAAACATTCAGTACTTC. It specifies CASSTGGYWQNIQYF.

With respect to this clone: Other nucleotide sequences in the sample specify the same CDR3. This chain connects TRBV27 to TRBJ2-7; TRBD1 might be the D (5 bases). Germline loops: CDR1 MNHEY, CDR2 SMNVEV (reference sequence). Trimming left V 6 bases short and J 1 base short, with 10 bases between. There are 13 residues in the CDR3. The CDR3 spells CASRVAGSYEQYF. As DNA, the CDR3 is TGTGCCAGCAGAGTGGCAGGGTCCTACGAGCAGTACTTC.